This record covers a single TCR beta chain. Its antigen is as yet unknown. Clones were sequenced by immunoSEQ multiplex PCR, and TCRdb holds only the in-frame ones, with some missing. Altogether tens of thousands of clones are present, roughly 80% being singletons, with the ten largest covering 1.3%. This entry belongs to a study of T cells in localized non-small cell lung cancer. Whole-study results and caveats: Tumor trailed uninvolved adjacent lung in T cell clonality, which peaked there. Sequence data derive from only one tumor region, so heterogeneity remains possible. The study detected a median about 50 of the top 100 tumor clones in adjacent lung.

Per the germline V gene, CDR1 is LNHDA and CDR2 is SQIVND (reference sequence). The CDR3 is 12 residues long. J was trimmed by 8 bases and V by 5 bases; bases with no gene match: 5. The chain combines TRBV19 with TRBJ1-2; the match to TRBD1 covers 7 bases. The sample in question was peripheral blood, obtained before any cancer treatment. The sequence derives from a female donor older than 55 with stage I lung adenocarcinoma. The CDR3 spells CASSPTGRGYTF. CDR3 DNA: TGTGCCAGTAGTCCGACAGGGCGAGGCTACACCTTC.